The 5 T cell receptor beta chains given below trace back to one sample, sequenced in a study of blood T cell repertoires in COVID-19. The method was immunoSEQ multiplex PCR; TCRdb's version includes in-frame clones alone and lacks a portion of them. Of under 250,000 clones listed, approximately 85% are singletons. The sequenced sample was peripheral blood. Every receptor here comes from a woman in her 70s with COVID-19, enrolled during active disease.

This chain connects TRBV7-2 to TRBJ2-5, with 8 bases identical to TRBD2. CDR3 length equals 15 residues. The germline V gene encodes CDR1 SGHTA and CDR2 FQGNSA. V was clipped by 1 base and J by 5 bases; unmatched bases: 6. This CDR3 is CASSLEARGAETQYF. Here the CDR3 DNA reads TGTGCCAGCAGCTTAGAGGCGCGGGGGGCTGAGACCCAGTACTTC.

This clone was observed once. The chain carries TRBV7-8 and TRBJ2-1, with 13 bases matching TRBD2. CDR1 is SGHVS, CDR2 FQNEAQ, per germline. V was clipped by 7 bases and J by 10 bases; unmatched bases: 10. The CDR3 is made up of 15 amino acids. CDR3 in amino acids: CASTPRTSGRGEQFF. CDR3 in DNA: TGTGCCAGCACTCCACGGACTAGCGGGAGAGGGGAGCAGTTCTTC.

The V gene is TRBV5-1, the J gene TRBJ2-7; TRBD2 might be the D (6 bases). V was shortened by 1 base and J by 6 bases, with 14 bases between the two germline ends. Germline V gene lookup returns CDR1 SGHRS and CDR2 YFSETQ. CDR3 size: 14 residues. The CDR3 loop reads CASSLSPEGSEQYF. Written as DNA, the CDR3 is TGCGCCAGCAGCTTGTCCCCGGAGGGGAGCGAGCAGTACTTC. Together with reference TRBV5-1 and TRBJ2-7, the CDR3 gives the full variable domain: KAGVTQTPRYLIKTRGQQVTLSCSPISGHRSVSWYQQTPGQGLQFLFEYFSETQRNKGNFPGRFSGRQFSNSRSEMNVSTLELGDSALYLCASSLSPEGSEQYFGPGTRLTVT.

The rearrangement uses TRBV7-9 and TRBJ2-3, with no clear D. The CDR3 has 15 amino acids. Trimming removed 3 bases at V and 2 bases at J, with 12 bases between. Germline V gene lookup returns CDR1 SEHNR and CDR2 FQNEAQ (reference sequence). The CDR3 sequence: CASSFGTDSTDTQYF. The CDR3 nucleotides are TGTGCCAGCAGCTTTGGCACTGACTCCACAGATACGCAGTATTTT.

This chain joins TRBV5-1 and TRBJ2-7, with 10 bases aligning to TRBD2. This CDR3 region has 16 residues. CDR1 is SGHRS, CDR2 YFSETQ, per germline. V lost 4 bases, J lost 7 bases, and 14 bases stayed unmatched. The CDR3 is CASSPEGTSAGREQYF. DNA for the CDR3: TGCGCCAGCAGCCCGGAGGGGACTAGCGCTGGGAGGGAGCAGTACTTC.